A single sample gave rise to the 6 T cell receptor beta chains below, sequenced in a study of tumor-infiltrating lymphocytes in primary liver carcinoma. The blood RNA (from unsorted whole blood) was obtained, and germline DNA was also extracted. TCR beta cDNA was made from 400 to 500 ng total RNA with a constant-region primer. ARM-PCR was slightly modified, and three nested multiplex PCR rounds with it gave rise to the TCR beta libraries. Running approximately 10 cycles apiece, the first two PCR rounds relied on TRBV1-TRBV30 forward primers together with a C-beta reverse primer. MiXCR, applied by TCRdb to the multiplex PCR reads, yields one record per CDR3 protein. The table lists 200,000 or so distinct CDR3 sequences, 65% of them singletons, with approximately 6.5% in the top ten. The sequenced sample was peripheral blood. All receptors derive from an older woman with primary liver carcinoma and hepatitis B virus infection.

CDR3 DNA: TGTGCCAGCACCCGTGGTATAAAGCAGCAAGAGACCCAGTACTTC. Amino acid sequence: CASTRGIKQQETQYF. The V call is TRBV12-3 or TRBV12-4, the J call TRBJ2-5; D is uncertain. The CDR3 loop spans 15 amino acids. The germline V and J ends were trimmed by 7 bases and 2 bases, with 17 bases remaining between them.

For this clonotype: Being one base from a much bigger clone, this may be a read error. This chain joins TRBV12-3 or TRBV12-4 and TRBJ2-1; 8 bases fit TRBD2. The CDR3 is made up of 16 amino acids. CDR3: CASRPLLAAGYDEQFF. In nucleotides, the CDR3 is TGTGCCAGCAGGCCTCTACTAGCGGCCGGCTACGATGAGCAGTTCTTC.

The sample holds many counts of this clonotype. The chain's CDR3 is CASSLMDFSYEQYF. The CDR3 DNA reads as TGTGCCAGCAGCTTAATGGACTTCTCCTACGAGCAGTACTTC. The chain employs TRBV7-8 and TRBJ2-7, with D tentatively TRBD2 (5 bases). V shed 2 bases and J shed 0 bases, with 8 bases lying between them. The germline V gene encodes CDR1 SGHVS and CDR2 FQNEAQ. CDR3 length: 14 amino acids.

The table lists this clonotype with many counts. The V call is TRBV6-5, the J call TRBJ1-6; D is unclear. Trimming took 5 bases from V and 6 from J, leaving 14 bases between them. This CDR3 has 15 residues. The germline V gene has CDR1 MNHEY and CDR2 SVGAGI. This chain's CDR3 is CASSLRAALNSPLHF. CDR3 DNA: TGTGCCAGCAGTCTCCGGGCAGCCCTTAATTCACCCCTCCACTTT.

In the case of this clonotype: Being one base from a much bigger clone, this may be a read error. As the CDR3 is not closed by the conserved phenylalanine or tryptophan, this likely results from a read error. The chain carries TRBV7-8 and TRBJ2-2; a possible D gene is TRBD2 (6 bases). In germline, CDR1 is SGHVS, CDR2 FQNEAQ. There are 16 residues in the CDR3. The V end was cut by 1 base, the J end by 0 bases, with 9 bases between. As DNA, the CDR3 is TGTGCCAGCAGCTTAGGTCGGGGGACGAACACCGGGGAGCTGTTTTAT. This encodes CASSLGRGTNTGELFY.

A remark on this clonotype: Sequence at one end of the junction differs from germline and may be a read error. This chain connects TRBV6-6 to TRBJ1-3; possible D gene TRBD1, 5 bases. The germline V gene has CDR1 MNHNY and CDR2 SVGAGI (reference sequence). The CDR3 is 15 residues long. CDR3 nucleotide sequence: TGTGTCAGCAGTTACTTCGGACAAGGTGGAAACACCATATATTTT. As protein: CVSSYFGQGGNTIYF.